What follows are 6 T cell receptor beta chains derived from one specimen sequenced in a study of OX40 agonist ivuxolimab in advanced cancers. TCRdb's copy holds only in-frame clones and misses some; the assay was immunoSEQ multiplex PCR. The table has tens of thousands of clones, about 90% seen once; the top ten hold under 20%. The source was CD4+ or CD8+ T cells sorted from blood, collected in a trial of the OX40 agonist ivuxolimab. These receptors originate from an adult with an advanced solid tumor such as melanoma, head and neck, liver or kidney cancer.

This rearrangement joins TRBV7-6 to TRBJ1-1; no definite D call. Trimming took 5 bases from V and 5 from J, leaving 9 bases between them. Germline V CDR1 and CDR2: SGHVS, FNYEAQ. The CDR3 contains 12 residues. CDR3 coding DNA: TGTGCCAGCAGCGCGTTGGGGACTGAAGCTTTCTTT. It translates to CASSALGTEAFF.

The rearrangement links TRBV30 to TRBJ1-2; D perhaps matches TRBD1 (6 bases). Per germline, CDR1 GTSNPN and CDR2 SVGIG (reference sequence). The V gene lost 2 bases and the J gene lost 4 bases, with 17 bases spanning the gap. This CDR3 has 15 amino acids. The chain's CDR3 is CAWSYGTLSPYGYTF. In DNA, the CDR3 is TGTGCCTGGAGTTACGGGACACTCTCCCCCTATGGCTACACCTTC.

The chain couples TRBV6-5 to TRBJ2-5; D unresolved. Per germline, CDR1 MNHEY and CDR2 SVGAGI. The ends were cut back, 6 bases at V and 5 bases at J, with 19 bases in the middle. CDR3 length: 15 amino acids. The CDR3 loop is CASSRTTYLPETQYF. The CDR3 nucleotides are TGTGCCAGCAGCCGTACGACGTACCTCCCCGAGACCCAGTACTTC.

CDR3 in amino acids: CASSSEVGGRGGYTF. The CDR3 DNA reads as TGTGCCAGCAGTTCCGAGGTAGGGGGTCGCGGTGGCTACACCTTC. The J gene is TRBJ1-2, the V gene TRBV5-6, with D tentatively TRBD1 (6 bases). This CDR3 contains 15 residues. The germline V gene has CDR1 SGHDT and CDR2 YYEEEE. With 5 bases removed from V and 7 bases from J, the gap between germline ends came to 21 bases.

The rearrangement uses TRBV5-4 and TRBJ2-3; a possible D gene is TRBD2 (5 bases). The length of the CDR3 is 12 residues. V gave up 7 bases and J gave up 11 bases, with 17 bases separating them. The germline gives CDR1 SGHNT, CDR2 YYREEE (reference sequence). Here the CDR3 DNA reads TGTGCCAGCGGACCAGAGGGCCATCTGCAGTATTTT. This encodes CASGPEGHLQYF.

The chain has TRBV4-3 and TRBJ2-3; the D gene could be TRBD1 or TRBD2 (7 bases each). The V end was cut by 6 bases, the J end by 3 bases, with 13 bases between. Germline CDR1 is LGHNA and CDR2 is YSLEER. The CDR3 spans 14 residues. As DNA, the CDR3 is TGCGCCAGCAGACACAGGGGAGGGACAGATACGCAGTATTTT. It encodes CASRHRGGTDTQYF.